Here is one T cell receptor (beta chain) with its context. Its antigen remains unknown. The germline CDR1 and CDR2 sequences are DFQATT and SNEGSKA (reference sequence). The CDR3 covers 20 residues. Trimming cost V 1 base and J 6 bases, with 31 bases left between them. Amplification yielded TCR beta CDR3 regions, with RNA transcripts as the source. Primed by the HTBI set, a first-round RT-PCR was run on the TCR CDR3. In TCRdb, the multiplex PCR reads were re-called with MiXCR into one record per CDR3 protein. The profile covers under 250,000 distinct CDR3 sequences, with roughly 22% appearing a single time and roughly 35% taken by the ten largest. Each person with ophthalmopathy scored at least 3 on the Clinical Activity Score, reached NOSPECS grade 4 or higher, and had been ill under 3 months. The PBMCs had their origin in 8.5 to 10 ml of fresh peripheral blood. This record comes from a study of T cells in Graves' hyperthyroidism and ophthalmopathy. Study-wide results and limits: In blood, most of the thyroid clonotypes expanded above 0.001 were also present.

Sequencing input: blood. This clonotype was sampled from a woman between 40 and 55 years old with Graves' ophthalmopathy. The chain employs TRBV20-1 and TRBJ2-1; tentative D call: TRBD2 (10 bases). The CDR3 is CSARVFGGQGGLAASNEQFF. The CDR3 DNA sequence: TGCAGTGCTAGAGTCTTCGGGGGACAGGGAGGACTAGCGGCCTCCAATGAGCAGTTCTTC.